This is a list of T cell receptor beta chains from one sample in a study of blood T cell repertoires in COVID-19. Method: immunoSEQ multiplex PCR; TCRdb's copy keeps in-frame clones and lacks some. The sample comprises about 160,000 clones, around 74% of which are singletons, and 2.8% rests with the top ten. The specimen sequenced was peripheral blood. These receptors all come from a man in his 70s with acute or convalescent COVID-19. Each CDR3 is given with its conserved first and last residue. The D gene is left open where the match is weak. Where a row states a size, it is once, few, many or the class of an expanded clone; other rows omit it.

>TRBV2|TRBJ1-1|TRBD1|NA
TGTGCCAGCAGACCCTCCGCCGGGACAGGGTCTAGGGGGGGGACTGAAGCTTTCTTT
CASRPSAGTGSRGGTEAFF
>TRBV11-2|TRBJ2-1|TRBD2|NA
TGTGCCAGCAGCTTAAGGGGACTAGCGGGGAATGAGCAGTTCTTC
CASSLRGLAGNEQFF
>TRBV5-1|TRBJ2-3|TRBD2|NA
TGCGCCAGCAGCTTGGAGGGACTAGCAGCTGTAGATACGCAGTATTTT
CASSLEGLAAVDTQYF
>TRBV5-1|TRBJ2-2|NA|NA
TGCGCCAGCAGCTTAATCGGGACACTGAACACCGGGGAGCTGTTTTTT
CASSLIGTLNTGELFF
>TRBV11-3|TRBJ2-2|TRBD2|once
TGTGCCAGCAGCTCCACTAGCGGGACCTACACCGGGGAGCTGTTTTTT
CASSSTSGTYTGELFF
>TRBV24-1|TRBJ1-2|NA|NA
TGTGCCACCCAAAAACCGGGGGAAAAGGATGGCTACACCTTC
CATQKPGEKDGYTF
>TRBV18|TRBJ1-5|NA|NA
TGTGCCAGCTCCAGGGACTACAATCAGCCCCAGCATTTT
CASSRDYNQPQHF
>TRBV7-3|TRBJ2-3|NA|NA
TGTGCCAGCAGCTTAACCGGGACTCGCACAGATACGCAGTATTTT
CASSLTGTRTDTQYF
>TRBV19|TRBJ2-2|NA|NA
TGTGCCAGTAGTATTGGACACGGGGAGCTGTTTTTT
CASSIGHGELFF
>TRBV7-9|TRBJ1-3|NA|NA
TGTGCCAGCCCGGGTAGCTCTGGAAACACCATATATTTT
CASPGSSGNTIYF
>TRBV27|TRBJ2-2|NA|once
TGTGCCAGCAGTGCGAGTCAGGGGGCGGGAGACCCCAACACCGGGGAGCTGTTTTTT
CASSASQGAGDPNTGELFF
>TRBV4-1|TRBJ2-1|TRBD2|NA
TGCGCCAGCAGCCAAGATGGGACTAGCAAGTTCTTC
CASSQDGTSKFF
>TRBV25-1|TRBJ1-2|NA|NA
TGTGCCAGCAGTGAAGGGTTCGGAGGGGTGGATGGCTACACCTTC
CASSEGFGGVDGYTF
>TRBV2|TRBJ1-5|TRBD1|NA
TGTGCCAGCAGGACAGGGGGGAGCAATCAGCCCCAGCATTTT
CASRTGGSNQPQHF
>TRBV24-1|TRBJ2-2|TRBD1|NA
TGTGCCACCAGTGATTTGGGGGGGACAGGCACCGGGGAGCTGTTTTTT
CATSDLGGTGTGELFF
>TRBV11-1|TRBJ2-5|NA|NA
TGTGCCAGCAGCCTACAGAGATCAGAGACCCAGTACTTC
CASSLQRSETQYF
>TRBV27|TRBJ2-5|NA|NA
TGTGCCAGCAGTTTTTTATTCCAAGAGACCCAGTACTTC
CASSFLFQETQYF
>TRBV2|TRBJ2-3|NA|NA
TGTGCCAGCAACCCGCGGGGAAGCACAGATACGCAGTATTTT
CASNPRGSTDTQYF